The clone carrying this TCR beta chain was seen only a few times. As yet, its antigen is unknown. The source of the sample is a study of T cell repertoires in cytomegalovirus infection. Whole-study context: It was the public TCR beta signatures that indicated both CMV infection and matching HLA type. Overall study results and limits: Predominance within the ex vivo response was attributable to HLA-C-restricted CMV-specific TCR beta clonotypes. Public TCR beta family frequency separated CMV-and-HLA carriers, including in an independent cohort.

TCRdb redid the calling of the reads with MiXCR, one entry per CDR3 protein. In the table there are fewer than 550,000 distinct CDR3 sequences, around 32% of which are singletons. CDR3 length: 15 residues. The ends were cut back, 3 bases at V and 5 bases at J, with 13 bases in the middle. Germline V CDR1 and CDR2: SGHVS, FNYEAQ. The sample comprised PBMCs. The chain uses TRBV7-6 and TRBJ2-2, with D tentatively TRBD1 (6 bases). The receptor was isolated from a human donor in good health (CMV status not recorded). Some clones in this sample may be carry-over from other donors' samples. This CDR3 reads CASSFSGEGTGELFF. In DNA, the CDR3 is TGTGCCAGCAGCTTCTCAGGGGAAGGGACCGGGGAGCTGTTTTTT.